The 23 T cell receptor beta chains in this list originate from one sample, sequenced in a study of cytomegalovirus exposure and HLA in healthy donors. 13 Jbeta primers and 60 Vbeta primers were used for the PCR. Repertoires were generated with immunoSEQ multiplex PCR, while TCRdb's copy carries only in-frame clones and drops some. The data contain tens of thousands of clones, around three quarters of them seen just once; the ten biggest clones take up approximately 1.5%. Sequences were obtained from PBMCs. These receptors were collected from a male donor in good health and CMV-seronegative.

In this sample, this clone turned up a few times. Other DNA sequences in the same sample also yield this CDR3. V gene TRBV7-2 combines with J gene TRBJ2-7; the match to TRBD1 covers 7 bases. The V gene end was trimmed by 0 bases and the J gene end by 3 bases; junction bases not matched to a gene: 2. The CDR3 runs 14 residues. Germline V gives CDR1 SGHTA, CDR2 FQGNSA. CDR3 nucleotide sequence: TGTGCCAGCAGCTTAGCAGGGGGCATCTACGAGCAGTACTTC. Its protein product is CASSLAGGIYEQYF.

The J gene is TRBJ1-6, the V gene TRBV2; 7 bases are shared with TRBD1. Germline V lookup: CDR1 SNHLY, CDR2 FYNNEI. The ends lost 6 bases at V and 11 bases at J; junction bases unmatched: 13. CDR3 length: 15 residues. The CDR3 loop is CASSPLDRREAPLHF. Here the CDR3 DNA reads TGTGCCAGCAGCCCCCTGGACAGGAGGGAGGCACCCCTCCACTTT. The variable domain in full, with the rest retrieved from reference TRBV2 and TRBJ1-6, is EPEVTQTPSHQVTQMGQEVILRCVPISNHLYFYWYRQILGQKVEFLVSFYNNEISEKSEIFDDQFSVERPDGSNFTLKIRSTKLEDSAMYFCASSPLDRREAPLHFGNGTRLTVT.

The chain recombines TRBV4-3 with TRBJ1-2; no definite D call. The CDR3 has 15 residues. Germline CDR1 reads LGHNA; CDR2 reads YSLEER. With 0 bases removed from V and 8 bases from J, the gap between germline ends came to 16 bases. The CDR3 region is CASSQDRGTDWGYTF. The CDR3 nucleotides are TGCGCCAGCAGCCAAGATCGGGGTACAGATTGGGGCTACACCTTC.

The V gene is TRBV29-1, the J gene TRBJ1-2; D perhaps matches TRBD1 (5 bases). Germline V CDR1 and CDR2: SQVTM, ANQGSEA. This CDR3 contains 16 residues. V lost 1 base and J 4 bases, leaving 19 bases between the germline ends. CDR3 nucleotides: TGCAGCGTTGAAGGCGTCCCAGGACATAACCCCTATGGCTACACCTTC. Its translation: CSVEGVPGHNPYGYTF.

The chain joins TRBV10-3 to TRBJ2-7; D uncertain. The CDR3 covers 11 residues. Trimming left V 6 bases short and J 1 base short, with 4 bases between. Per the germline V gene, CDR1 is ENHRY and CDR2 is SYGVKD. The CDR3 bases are TGTGCCATCAGCAATTCCTACGAGCAGTACTTC. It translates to CAISNSYEQYF.

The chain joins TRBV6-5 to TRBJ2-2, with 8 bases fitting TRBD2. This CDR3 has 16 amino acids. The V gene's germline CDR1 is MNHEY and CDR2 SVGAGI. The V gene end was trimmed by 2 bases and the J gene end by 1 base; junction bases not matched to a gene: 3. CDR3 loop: CASSYRLAGNTGELFF. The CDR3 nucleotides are TGTGCCAGCAGTTACCGGCTAGCGGGGAACACCGGGGAGCTGTTTTTT.

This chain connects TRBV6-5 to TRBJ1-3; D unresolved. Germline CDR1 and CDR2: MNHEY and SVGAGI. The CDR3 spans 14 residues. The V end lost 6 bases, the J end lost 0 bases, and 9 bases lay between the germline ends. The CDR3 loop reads CASRLDLSGNTIYF. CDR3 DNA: TGTGCCAGCAGGCTAGATCTCTCTGGAAACACCATATATTTT.

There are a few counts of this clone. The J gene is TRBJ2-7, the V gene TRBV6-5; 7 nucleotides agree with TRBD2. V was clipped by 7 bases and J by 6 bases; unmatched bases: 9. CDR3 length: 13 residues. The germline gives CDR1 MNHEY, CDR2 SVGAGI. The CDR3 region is CASTPGTGGEQYF. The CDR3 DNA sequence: TGTGCCAGCACCCCGGGGACGGGGGGCGAGCAGTACTTC.

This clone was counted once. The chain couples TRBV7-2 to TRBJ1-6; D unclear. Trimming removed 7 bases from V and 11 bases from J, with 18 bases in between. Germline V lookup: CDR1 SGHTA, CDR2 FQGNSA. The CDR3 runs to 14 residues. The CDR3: CASTLQGVGAPLHF. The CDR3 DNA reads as TGTGCCAGCACCCTACAAGGCGTCGGGGCACCCCTCCACTTT.

The CDR3 is CASSIGLAASYNEQFF. CDR3 nucleotide sequence: TGTGCCAGCAGCATCGGACTAGCGGCCTCCTACAATGAGCAGTTCTTC. This chain links TRBV7-8 with TRBJ2-1; 10 bases agree with TRBD2. Germline CDR1 is SGHVS and CDR2 is FQNEAQ. V was clipped by 5 bases and J by 0 bases; unmatched bases: 4. The CDR3 runs to 16 residues.

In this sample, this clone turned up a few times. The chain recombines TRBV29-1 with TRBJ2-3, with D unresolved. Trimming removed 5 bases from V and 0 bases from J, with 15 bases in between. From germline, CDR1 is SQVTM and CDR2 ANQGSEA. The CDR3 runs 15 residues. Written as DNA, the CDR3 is TGCAGCGTTCCTTCTCCGGGTTCAAGCACAGATACGCAGTATTTT. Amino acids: CSVPSPGSSTDTQYF.

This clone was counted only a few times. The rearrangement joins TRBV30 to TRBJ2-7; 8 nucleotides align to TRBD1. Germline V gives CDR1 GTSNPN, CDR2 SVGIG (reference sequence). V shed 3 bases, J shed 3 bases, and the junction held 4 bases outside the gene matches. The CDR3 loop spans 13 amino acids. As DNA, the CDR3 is TGTGCCTGGAGGGGGGACAGGATCTACGAGCAGTACTTC. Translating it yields CAWRGDRIYEQYF. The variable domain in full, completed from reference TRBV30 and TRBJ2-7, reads SQTIHQWPATLVQPVGSPLSLECTVEGTSNPNLYWYRQAAGRGLQLLFYSVGIGQISSEVPQNLSASRPQDRQFILSSKKLLLSDSGFYLCAWRGDRIYEQYFGPGTRLTVT.

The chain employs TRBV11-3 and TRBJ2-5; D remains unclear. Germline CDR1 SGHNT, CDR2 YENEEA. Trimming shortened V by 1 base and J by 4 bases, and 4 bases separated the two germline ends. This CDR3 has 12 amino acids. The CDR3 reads CASSLAGETQYF. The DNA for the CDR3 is TGTGCCAGCAGCTTAGCCGGAGAGACCCAGTACTTC.

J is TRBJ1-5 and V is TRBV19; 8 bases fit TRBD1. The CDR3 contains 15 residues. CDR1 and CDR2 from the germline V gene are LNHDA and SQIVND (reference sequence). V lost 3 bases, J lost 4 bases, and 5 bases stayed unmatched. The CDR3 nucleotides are TGTGCCAGTAGTATGGACAGGGTGGATAATCAGCCCCAGCATTTT. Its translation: CASSMDRVDNQPQHF.

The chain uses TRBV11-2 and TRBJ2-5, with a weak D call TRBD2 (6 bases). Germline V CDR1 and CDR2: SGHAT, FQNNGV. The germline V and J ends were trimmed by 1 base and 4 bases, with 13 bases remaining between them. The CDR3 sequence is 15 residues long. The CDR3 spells CASSLALGAGETQYF. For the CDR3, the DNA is TGTGCCAGCAGCTTAGCCTTGGGAGCGGGAGAGACCCAGTACTTC.

The CDR3 is CASQGGRARRGEQFF. Written as DNA, the CDR3 is TGTGCCAGCCAGGGGGGCAGGGCTAGGAGAGGTGAGCAGTTCTTC. The chain uses TRBV25-1 and TRBJ2-1; the D gene is possibly TRBD1 (7 bases). Germline CDR1 and CDR2: MGHDK and SYGVNS. The V end lost 8 bases, the J end lost 9 bases, and 23 bases lay between the germline ends. This CDR3 is built from 15 residues.

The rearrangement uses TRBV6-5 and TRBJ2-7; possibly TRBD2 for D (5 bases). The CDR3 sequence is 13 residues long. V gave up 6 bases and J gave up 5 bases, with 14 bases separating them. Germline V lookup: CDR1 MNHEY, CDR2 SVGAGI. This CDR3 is CASRRAGTHEQYF. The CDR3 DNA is TGTGCCAGCAGGAGGGCCGGAACACACGAGCAGTACTTC.

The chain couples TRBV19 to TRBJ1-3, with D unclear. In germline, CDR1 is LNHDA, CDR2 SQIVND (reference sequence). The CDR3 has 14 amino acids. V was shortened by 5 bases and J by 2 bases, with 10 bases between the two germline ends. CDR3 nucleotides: TGTGCCAGTAGTTCCCGGACTGCTGGAAACACCATATATTTT. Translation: CASSSRTAGNTIYF.

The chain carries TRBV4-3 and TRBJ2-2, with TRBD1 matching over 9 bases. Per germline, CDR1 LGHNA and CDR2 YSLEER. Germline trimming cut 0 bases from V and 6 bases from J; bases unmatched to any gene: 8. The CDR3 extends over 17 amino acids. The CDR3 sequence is CASSQENGQGKAGELFF. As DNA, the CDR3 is TGCGCCAGCAGCCAAGAAAACGGACAGGGGAAGGCCGGGGAGCTGTTTTTT.

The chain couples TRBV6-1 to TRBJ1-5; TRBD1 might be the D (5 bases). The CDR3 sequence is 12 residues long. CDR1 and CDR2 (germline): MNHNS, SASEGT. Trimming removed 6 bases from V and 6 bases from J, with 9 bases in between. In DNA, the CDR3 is TGTGCCAGCAGGGCGCAGGGTCAGCCCCAGCATTTT. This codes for CASRAQGQPQHF.

In DNA, the CDR3 is TGTGCCAGCAGTAGGGGGCTAGTGGATGAGCAGTTCTTC. Protein product: CASSRGLVDEQFF. The V and J genes are TRBV2 and TRBJ2-1; 7 positions agree with TRBD1. The J segment lost 8 bases and the V segment lost 5 bases, leaving 6 bases of the junction unmatched. This CDR3 contains 13 residues. The germline gives CDR1 SNHLY, CDR2 FYNNEI. Looking up the rest from reference TRBV2 and TRBJ2-1 gives the full variable domain: EPEVTQTPSHQVTQMGQEVILRCVPISNHLYFYWYRQILGQKVEFLVSFYNNEISEKSEIFDDQFSVERPDGSNFTLKIRSTKLEDSAMYFCASSRGLVDEQFFGPGTRLTVL.

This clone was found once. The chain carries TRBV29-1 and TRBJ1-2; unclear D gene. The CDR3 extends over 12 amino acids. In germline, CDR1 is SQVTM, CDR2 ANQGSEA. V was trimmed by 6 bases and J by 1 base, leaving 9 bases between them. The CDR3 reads CSVELFNYGYTF. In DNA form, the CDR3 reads TGCAGCGTCGAGTTATTTAACTATGGCTACACCTTC.

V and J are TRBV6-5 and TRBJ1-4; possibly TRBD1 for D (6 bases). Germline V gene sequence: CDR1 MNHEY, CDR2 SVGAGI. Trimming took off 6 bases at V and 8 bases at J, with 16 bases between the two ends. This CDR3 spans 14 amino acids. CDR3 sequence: CASRSGTSTEKLFF. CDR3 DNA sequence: TGTGCCAGCAGATCCGGGACATCTACCGAAAAACTGTTTTTT.